These T cell receptor beta chains were read from a single sample in a study of cytomegalovirus exposure and HLA in healthy donors. The method was immunoSEQ multiplex PCR; TCRdb's version includes in-frame clones alone and lacks a portion of them. The sample carries roughly 97,000 clones, 73% recorded once. Material: PBMCs. Receptors were obtained from a man aged 40-50 years in good health and CMV-seronegative. CDR3s include the opening cysteine and the closing phenylalanine or tryptophan. D genes are given only for firm matches. The size of a clone is reported for some rows only, either as once, few or many, or as a class for expanded clones.

CDR3: CASSYLTSRHNEQYF; DNA: TGTGCCAGCAGTTACTTGACTAGCCGACACAACGAGCAGTACTTC; V: TRBV6-5; J: TRBJ2-7; D: TRBD2; size: few
CDR3: CASSPRTANTEAFF; DNA: TGTGCCAGCAGCCCCCGGACAGCGAACACTGAAGCTTTCTTT; V: TRBV9; J: TRBJ1-1; D: NA; size: few
CDR3: CASERQSRNEQFF; DNA: TGTGCCAGCGAAAGACAGAGTCGCAATGAGCAGTTCTTC; V: TRBV6-1; J: TRBJ2-1; D: NA; size: NA
CDR3: CASSLVGEIDGYTF; DNA: TGCGCCAGCAGCTTGGTCGGGGAAATAGATGGCTACACCTTC; V: TRBV5-1; J: TRBJ1-2; D: NA; size: NA
CDR3: CSVTQGRGTNYGYTF; DNA: TGCAGCGTTACGCAGGGACGCGGGACTAACTATGGCTACACCTTC; V: TRBV29-1; J: TRBJ1-2; D: NA; size: NA
CDR3: CSVKKGGSNYGYTF; DNA: TGCAGCGTTAAAAAGGGAGGGAGTAACTATGGCTACACCTTC; V: TRBV29-1; J: TRBJ1-2; D: NA; size: NA
CDR3: CASSLDLADSYEQYF; DNA: TGTGCCAGCAGCTTAGACCTAGCGGACTCCTACGAGCAGTACTTC; V: TRBV11-2; J: TRBJ2-7; D: TRBD2; size: NA
CDR3: CASSLSGGRLTYSYEQYF; DNA: TGTGCCAGCAGCTTATCCGGGGGGCGGCTTACTTACTCCTACGAGCAGTACTTC; V: TRBV7-8; J: TRBJ2-7; D: NA; size: NA
CDR3: CASSLVTGRNLADTEAFF; DNA: TGTGCCAGCAGCTTAGTAACTGGGAGGAATCTTGCTGACACTGAAGCTTTCTTT; V: TRBV7-9; J: TRBJ1-1; D: NA; size: NA
CDR3: CASSPRTAGNEKLFF; DNA: TGTGCCAGCAGCCCACGGACAGCTGGTAATGAAAAACTGTTTTTT; V: TRBV9; J: TRBJ1-4; D: NA; size: NA
CDR3: CASSLTTGDQPQHF; DNA: TGCGCCAGCAGCTTAACCACAGGGGATCAGCCCCAGCATTTT; V: TRBV5-1; J: TRBJ1-5; D: TRBD1; size: few
CDR3: CAISGGRQGGNTIYF; DNA: TGCGCCATCAGCGGGGGGAGGCAGGGGGGAAACACCATATATTTT; V: TRBV10-1; J: TRBJ1-3; D: NA; size: NA
CDR3: CASSLGGDAIKGYF; DNA: TGTGCCAGCAGCTTAGGGGGCGATGCTATAAAGGGGTACTTC; V: TRBV7-8; J: TRBJ2-5; D: NA; size: NA